This T cell receptor (beta chain) was profiled in a study of T cell changes during pregnancy in multiple sclerosis. TCRdb's table, derived via immunoSEQ multiplex PCR, lists solely in-frame clones and lacks some. The sample carries about 41,000 clones, 70% to 90% recorded once. The CDR3 has 14 amino acids. The V gene's germline CDR1 is SGDLS and CDR2 YYNGEE. V was clipped by 0 bases and J by 5 bases; unmatched bases: 5. The sequences come from CD4+ T cells from peripheral blood mononuclear cells, collected in the first trimester of pregnancy. The gene calls are TRBV9 and TRBJ2-7; the match to TRBD1 covers 7 bases. This TCR was recovered from a female donor with multiple sclerosis, enrolled in a pregnancy study. The CDR3 sequence: CASSVVGQGDEQYF. The CDR3 DNA is TGTGCCAGCAGCGTAGTCGGGCAGGGGGACGAGCAGTACTTC.